The 10 T cell receptor beta chains in this list originate from one sample, sequenced in a study of Ad26.COV2.S vaccination and SARS-CoV-2 variants. Documented treatment: roughly 20 received Ad26.COV2.S at low or high dose, single or two shots; about 5 received placebo; per-sample allocation not given. Sample collection was performed on day 63 after the first vaccine or placebo injection. Profiling relied on immunoSEQ multiplex PCR, and the TCRdb table lists in-frame clones only, not all of them. Of roughly 680,000 clones in the sample, around 89% were seen once. The source material was peripheral blood, sampled in a trial of Ad26.COV2.S vaccine versus placebo. The receptors were sampled from a person between 18 and 65 years old who received the Ad26.COV2.S COVID-19 vaccine or a placebo.

The chain is built from TRBV5-6 and TRBJ2-5; D unresolved. The V gene lost 0 bases and the J gene lost 1 base, with 7 bases spanning the gap. Germline lookup yields CDR1 SGHDT and CDR2 YYEEEE. This CDR3 is built from 14 residues. The CDR3 loop is CASSLGRIQETQYF. In nucleotides, the CDR3 is TGTGCCAGCAGCTTGGGTCGGATCCAAGAGACCCAGTACTTC.

The rearrangement links TRBV7-3 to TRBJ2-1; possibly TRBD1 for D (6 bases). Trimming took 0 bases from V and 6 from J, leaving 15 bases between them. The germline V gene has CDR1 SGHTA and CDR2 FQGTGA. The CDR3 is 16 residues long. CDR3 sequence reads: CASSLTPGQPGNEQFF. The CDR3 DNA reads as TGTGCCAGCAGCTTAACGCCGGGACAACCTGGCAATGAGCAGTTCTTC. The whole variable domain, remainder taken from reference TRBV7-3 and TRBJ2-1, is GAGVSQTPSNKVTEKGKYVELRCDPISGHTALYWYRQSLGQGPEFLIYFQGTGAADDSGLPNDRFFAVRPEGSVSTLKIQRTERGDSAVYLCASSLTPGQPGNEQFFGPGTRLTVL.

This clone has just one count. The chain recombines TRBV30 with TRBJ1-4; TRBD1 might be the D (5 bases). Deletions cut 2 bases from V and 4 bases from J, with 14 bases between. Germline values: CDR1 GTSNPN, CDR2 SVGIG (reference sequence). This CDR3 comprises 15 residues. CDR3 coding DNA: TGTGCCTGGAGTTTTAAGACAGCCTTTAATGAAAAACTGTTTTTT. It yields the protein CAWSFKTAFNEKLFF.

The chain links TRBV6-2 or TRBV6-3 to TRBJ1-3; 7 bases fit TRBD1. V lost 0 bases and J lost 3; bases outside the gene matches: 11. The CDR3 covers 18 residues. Germline loops: CDR1 MNHEY, CDR2 SVGEGT. CDR3 loop: CASSYSPTTGRRGNTIYF. DNA of the CDR3: TGTGCCAGCAGTTACTCTCCCACGACAGGGCGACGTGGAAACACCATATATTTT.

J is TRBJ2-7 and V is TRBV19; a weak D match, TRBD1 (6 bases). Trimming removed 3 bases from V and 2 bases from J, with 17 bases in between. Per germline, CDR1 LNHDA and CDR2 SQIVND (reference sequence). The CDR3 covers 16 residues. Here the CDR3 reads CASSMPPTDRTYEQYF. In nucleotides, the CDR3 is TGTGCCAGTAGTATGCCTCCGACGGACAGAACCTACGAGCAGTACTTC.

The chain joins TRBV6-4 to TRBJ1-6; the D is unclear. The germline V gene encodes CDR1 MRHNA and CDR2 SNTAGT. The CDR3 extends over 16 amino acids. Trimming took off 8 bases at V and 8 bases at J, with 22 bases between the two ends. Here the CDR3 DNA reads TGTGCCAGCGGAGTTCGCAGACCGTTTATGGATTCACCCCTCCACTTT. Encoded protein: CASGVRRPFMDSPLHF.

The chain combines TRBV7-9 with TRBJ2-2; D assignment may be TRBD1 or TRBD2 (5 bases each). Trimming took 7 bases from V and 6 from J, leaving 21 bases between them. This CDR3 comprises 16 residues. Germline loops: CDR1 SEHNR, CDR2 FQNEAQ (reference sequence). This CDR3 reads CASIPRGAPGAGELFF. CDR3 coding DNA: TGTGCCAGCATCCCCCGAGGGGCTCCTGGGGCCGGGGAGCTGTTTTTT.

Worth noting for this clone: The sample carries other DNA sequences with the same CDR3. The CDR3 region has the DNA TGTGCCAGCAGCTTAACGGGACAGGGAAACACCATATATTTT. Translated, it gives CASSLTGQGNTIYF. J is TRBJ1-3 and V is TRBV7-3; TRBD1 agrees at 7 bases. V trimming: 0 bases; J trimming: 4 bases; junction bases outside the gene matches: 0. The CDR3 spans 14 residues. Germline loops: CDR1 SGHTA, CDR2 FQGTGA.

J is TRBJ2-7 and V is TRBV3-1 (or the pseudogene TRBV3-2), with D unclear. Germline V gene data show CDR1 as LGHDT and CDR2 as YNNKEL (reference sequence). V dropped 0 bases and J dropped 1 base, with 7 bases sitting between them. CDR3 size: 14 residues. The CDR3 region is CASSQETGSYEQYF. The CDR3 bases are TGTGCCAGCAGCCAAGAGACTGGGTCCTACGAGCAGTACTTC.

The J gene is TRBJ1-1, the V gene TRBV5-4, with a tentative D call TRBD1 (5 bases). CDR1 SGHNT and CDR2 YYREEE come from the germline V gene (reference sequence). Trimming shortened V by 6 bases and J by 5 bases, and 8 bases separated the two germline ends. The CDR3 runs 11 residues. CDR3 protein: CASKGRTEAFF. The CDR3 coding sequence is TGTGCCAGCAAGGGGCGGACTGAAGCTTTCTTT. The variable domain in full, with the rest retrieved from reference TRBV5-4 and TRBJ1-1, is ETGVTQSPTHLIKTRGQQVTLRCSSQSGHNTVSWYQQALGQGPQFIFQYYREEENGRGNFPPRFSGLQFPNYSSELNVNALELDDSALYLCASKGRTEAFFGQGTRLTVV.